A selection of T cell receptor beta chains follows, all from one sample in a study of blood T cell repertoires in COVID-19. Sequencing was performed with immunoSEQ multiplex PCR; in TCRdb, only in-frame clones are kept and a portion is missing. The sample yields a few hundred thousand clones, 75% to 90% seen once. Sequenced input: peripheral blood. These receptors all come from a woman in her thirties who had recovered from COVID-19. The conserved cysteine and the conserved F or W are not part of the CDR3 here.

j_call | v_call | cdr3_aa
TRBJ2-5 | TRBV29-1 | SHSGTTGLETQY
TRBJ2-1 | TRBV5-1 | ASSVRLAGYNEQF
TRBJ2-3 | TRBV6-1 | ASSDRATTDTQY
TRBJ1-1 | TRBV5-1 | ASSFREDTEAF
TRBJ1-5 | TRBV5-1 | ASSRGGEESNQPQH
TRBJ1-3 | TRBV19 | ASSVGTGSGNTIY
TRBJ2-2 | TRBV7-2 | ASSSGITGELF
TRBJ1-1 | TRBV4-1 | ASSQGQGKNTEAF
TRBJ2-2 | TRBV5-6 | ASSLAPRSRTGELF
TRBJ1-2 | TRBV28 | ASSFTGDYGYT
TRBJ1-5 | TRBV3-1/TRBV3-2 | ASSQDWTGHQPQH
TRBJ1-5 | TRBV6-2/TRBV6-3 | ASSLTESNQPQH
TRBJ1-3 | TRBV5-4 | AMRGQIGNTIY
TRBJ1-1 | TRBV18 | ASSPPAGVGAF
TRBJ2-5 | TRBV3-1/TRBV3-2 | ASSPTGFQETQY
TRBJ1-2 | TRBV11-2 | ASSLDSGNNYGYT
TRBJ1-2 | TRBV9 | ASSLRPGQGNYGYT
TRBJ1-4 | TRBV27 | ASSPGQLGMLF
TRBJ1-2 | TRBV2 | ASRGTGAGGYT
TRBJ2-7 | TRBV7-8 | ASSFGLADTYEQY
TRBJ2-7 | TRBV28 | ASRGLADFYEQY
TRBJ2-3 | TRBV7-2 | ASSLFGGREDTQY
TRBJ2-2 | TRBV6-1 | ASSEALAGGANTGELF
TRBJ2-7 | TRBV7-8 | ASSRAGKDEQY
TRBJ2-2 | TRBV7-2 | ASSLGTSGSFYTGELF
TRBJ2-4 | TRBV19 | ASSISGRAAKNIQY
TRBJ2-7 | TRBV6-5 | ASTLGQRYEQY
TRBJ1-3 | TRBV23-1 | ASESGGRRGNTIY
TRBJ1-4 | TRBV29-1 | SVEGVGQDEKLF
TRBJ2-1 | TRBV27 | ASSFQGTYNEQF
TRBJ2-7 | TRBV10-3 | AISVGTGIYEQY
TRBJ2-2 | TRBV7-8 | ASSLTKRPLVDTGELF
TRBJ1-1 | TRBV11-2 | ASRSTQGDEAF
TRBJ2-2 | TRBV30 | AWSRDRGTGELF
TRBJ2-1 | TRBV3-1/TRBV3-2 | ASSQGERGAYNEQF
TRBJ2-5 | TRBV5-1 | ASSTRDYQETQY
TRBJ2-3 | TRBV5-6 | ASSPGTGPRIDTQY
TRBJ1-3 | TRBV19 | ASSPQGLSGNTIY
TRBJ1-1 | TRBV18 | ASSPGSGAF
TRBJ2-4 | TRBV4-1 | ASSFRDRLQNIQY
TRBJ2-3 | TRBV11-3 | ASSLGGGRATDTQY
TRBJ1-1 | TRBV27 | ASRFRQGLMNTEAF
TRBJ2-1 | TRBV3-1/TRBV3-2 | ASSRNRGNEQF
TRBJ1-6 | TRBV30 | ACSGMSSYNSPLH
TRBJ1-2 | TRBV25-1 | ASSRDRGYGYT
TRBJ1-2 | TRBV7-9 | ALPGTGHYGYT
TRBJ2-3 | TRBV5-1 | ASSGNSGRSTDTQY
TRBJ1-1 | TRBV7-2 | ASSLGGGIREAF